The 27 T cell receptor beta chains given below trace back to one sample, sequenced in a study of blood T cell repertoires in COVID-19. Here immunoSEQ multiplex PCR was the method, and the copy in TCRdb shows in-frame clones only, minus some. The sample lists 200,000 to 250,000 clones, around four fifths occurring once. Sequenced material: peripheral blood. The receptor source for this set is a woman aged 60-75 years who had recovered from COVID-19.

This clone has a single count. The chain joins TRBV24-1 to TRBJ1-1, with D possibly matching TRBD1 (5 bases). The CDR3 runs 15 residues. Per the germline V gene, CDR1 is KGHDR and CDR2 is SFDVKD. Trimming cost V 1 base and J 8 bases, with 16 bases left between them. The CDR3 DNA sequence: TGTGCCACCAGTGATTTCCGTGGGGGAGGGATCGAAGCTTTCTTT. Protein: CATSDFRGGGIEAFF.

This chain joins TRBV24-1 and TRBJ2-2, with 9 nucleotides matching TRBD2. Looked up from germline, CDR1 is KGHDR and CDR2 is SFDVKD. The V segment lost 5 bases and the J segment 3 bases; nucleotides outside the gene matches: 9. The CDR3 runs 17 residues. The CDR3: CATSAVSSGADTGELFF. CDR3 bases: TGTGCCACCAGTGCCGTATCTAGCGGGGCGGACACCGGGGAGCTGTTTTTT.

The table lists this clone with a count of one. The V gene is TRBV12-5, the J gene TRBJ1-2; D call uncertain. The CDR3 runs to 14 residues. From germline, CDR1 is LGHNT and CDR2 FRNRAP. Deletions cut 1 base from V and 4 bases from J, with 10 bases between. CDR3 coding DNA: TGTGCTAGTGGTTTGGGGCACAGCACCTATGGCTACACCTTC. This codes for CASGLGHSTYGYTF. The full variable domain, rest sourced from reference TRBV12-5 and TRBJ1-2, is DARVTQTPRHKVTEMGQEVTMRCQPILGHNTVFWYRQTMMQGLELLAYFRNRAPLDDSGMPKDRFSAEMPDATLATLKIQPSEPRDSAVYFCASGLGHSTYGYTFGSGTRLTVV.

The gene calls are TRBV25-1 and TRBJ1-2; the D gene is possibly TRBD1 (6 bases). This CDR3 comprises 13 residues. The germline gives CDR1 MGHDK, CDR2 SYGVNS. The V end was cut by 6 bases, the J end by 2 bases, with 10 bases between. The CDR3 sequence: CASSPRGNYGYTF. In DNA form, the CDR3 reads TGTGCCAGCAGCCCGAGGGGGAACTATGGCTACACCTTC.

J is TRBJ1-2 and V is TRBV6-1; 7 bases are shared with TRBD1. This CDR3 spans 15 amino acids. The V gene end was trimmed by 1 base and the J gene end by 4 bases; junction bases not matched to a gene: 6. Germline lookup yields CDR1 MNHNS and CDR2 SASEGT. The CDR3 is CASSEGQGSGYGYTF. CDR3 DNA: TGTGCCAGCAGTGAAGGACAGGGTAGTGGCTATGGCTACACCTTC.

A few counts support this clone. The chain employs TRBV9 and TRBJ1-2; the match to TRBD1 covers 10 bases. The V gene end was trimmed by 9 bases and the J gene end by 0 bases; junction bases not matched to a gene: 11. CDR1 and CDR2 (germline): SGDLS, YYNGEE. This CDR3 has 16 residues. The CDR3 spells CATMRTGGLANYGYTF. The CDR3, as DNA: TGTGCCACAATGCGGACAGGGGGACTAGCTAACTATGGCTACACCTTC.

The CDR3 here is CASSHRVGGPNTGELFF. Here the CDR3 DNA reads TGTGCCAGCAGCCACAGAGTGGGGGGGCCGAACACCGGGGAGCTGTTTTTT. The chain carries TRBV7-8 and TRBJ2-2; tentative D call: TRBD2 (7 bases). CDR3 length equals 17 residues. Germline CDR1 is SGHVS and CDR2 is FQNEAQ. Trimming shortened V by 5 bases and J by 0 bases, and 16 bases separated the two germline ends.

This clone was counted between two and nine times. DNA of the CDR3: TGTGCCAGCAGCTTAAGGACAGGGGCCCAGGGCATGGAATATTTT. Residues: CASSLRTGAQGMEYF. This chain uses TRBV5-6 with TRBJ1-3; 9 positions match TRBD1. This CDR3 has 15 amino acids. Trimming cost V 2 bases and J 15 bases; bases outside gene matches: 15. The germline gives CDR1 SGHDT, CDR2 YYEEEE.

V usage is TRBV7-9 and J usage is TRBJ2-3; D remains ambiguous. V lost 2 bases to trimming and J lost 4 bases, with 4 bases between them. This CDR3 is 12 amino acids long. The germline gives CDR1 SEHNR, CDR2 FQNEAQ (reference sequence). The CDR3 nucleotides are TGTGCCAGCAGCTTACTTTCAGATACGCAGTATTTT. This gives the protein CASSLLSDTQYF.

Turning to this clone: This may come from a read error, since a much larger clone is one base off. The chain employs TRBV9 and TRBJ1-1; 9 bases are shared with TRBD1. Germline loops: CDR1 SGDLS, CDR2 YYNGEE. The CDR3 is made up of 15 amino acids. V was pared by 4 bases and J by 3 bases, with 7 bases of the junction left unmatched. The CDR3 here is CASSPRTGVDTEAFF. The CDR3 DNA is TGTGCCAGCAGCCCGCGGACAGGGGTGGACACTGAAGCTTTCTTT. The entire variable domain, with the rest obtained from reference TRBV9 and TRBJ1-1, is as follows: DSGVTQTPKHLITATGQRVTLRCSPRSGDLSVYWYQQSLDQGLQFLIQYYNGEERAKGNILERFSAQQFPDLHSELNLSSLELGDSALYFCASSPRTGVDTEAFFGQGTRLTVV.

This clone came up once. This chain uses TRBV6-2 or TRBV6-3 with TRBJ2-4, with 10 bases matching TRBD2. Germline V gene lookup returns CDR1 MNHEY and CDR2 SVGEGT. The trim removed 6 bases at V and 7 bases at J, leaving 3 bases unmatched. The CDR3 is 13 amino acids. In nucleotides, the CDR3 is TGTGCCAGCAGCAGCGGGGGGGCGAACATTCAGTACTTC. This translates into CASSSGGANIQYF.

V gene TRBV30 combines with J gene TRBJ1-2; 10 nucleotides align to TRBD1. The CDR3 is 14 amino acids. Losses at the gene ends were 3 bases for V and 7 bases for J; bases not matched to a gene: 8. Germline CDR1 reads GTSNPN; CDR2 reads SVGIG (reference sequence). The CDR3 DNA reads TGTGCCTGGAGGCGTCCTGGACAGGGGGGTGGCTACACCTTC. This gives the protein CAWRRPGQGGGYTF.

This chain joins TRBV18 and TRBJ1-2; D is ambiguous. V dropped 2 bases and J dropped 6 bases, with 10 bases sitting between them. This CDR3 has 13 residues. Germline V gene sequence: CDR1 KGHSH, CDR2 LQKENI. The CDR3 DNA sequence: TGTGCCAGCTCACCAGGAGTCGGCCATGGCTACACCTTC. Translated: CASSPGVGHGYTF. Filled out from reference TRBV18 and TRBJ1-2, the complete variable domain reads NAGVMQNPRHLVRRRGQEARLRCSPMKGHSHVYWYRQLPEEGLKFMVYLQKENIIDESGMPKERFSAEFPKEGPSILRIQQVVRGDSAAYFCASSPGVGHGYTFGSGTRLTVV.

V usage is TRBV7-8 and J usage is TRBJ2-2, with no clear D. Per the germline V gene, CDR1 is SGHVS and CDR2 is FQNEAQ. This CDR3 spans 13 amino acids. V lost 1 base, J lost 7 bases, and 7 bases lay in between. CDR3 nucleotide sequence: TGTGCCAGCAGCTTAGAGAGTATCGGGGAGCTGTTTTTT. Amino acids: CASSLESIGELFF.

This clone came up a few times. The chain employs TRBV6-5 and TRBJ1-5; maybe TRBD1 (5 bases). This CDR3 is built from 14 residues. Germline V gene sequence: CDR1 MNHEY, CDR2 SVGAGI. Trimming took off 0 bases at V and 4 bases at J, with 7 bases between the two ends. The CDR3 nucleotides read TGTGCCAGCAGTTACTCAGGGGAAAATCAGCCCCAGCATTTT. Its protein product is CASSYSGENQPQHF.

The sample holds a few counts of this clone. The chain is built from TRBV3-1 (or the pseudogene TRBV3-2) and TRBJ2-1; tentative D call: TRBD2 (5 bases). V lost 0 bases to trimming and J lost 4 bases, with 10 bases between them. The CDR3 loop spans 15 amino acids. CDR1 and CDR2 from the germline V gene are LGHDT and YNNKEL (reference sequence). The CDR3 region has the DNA TGTGCCAGCAGCCAAGAAACGGGGTCGTACAATGAGCAGTTCTTC. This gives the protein CASSQETGSYNEQFF.

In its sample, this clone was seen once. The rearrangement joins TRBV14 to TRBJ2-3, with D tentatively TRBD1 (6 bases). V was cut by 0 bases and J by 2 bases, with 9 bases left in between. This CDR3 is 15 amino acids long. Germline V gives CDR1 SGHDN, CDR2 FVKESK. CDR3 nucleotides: TGTGCCAGCAGCCAAGAGTGGACAGCCACAGATACGCAGTATTTT. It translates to CASSQEWTATDTQYF.

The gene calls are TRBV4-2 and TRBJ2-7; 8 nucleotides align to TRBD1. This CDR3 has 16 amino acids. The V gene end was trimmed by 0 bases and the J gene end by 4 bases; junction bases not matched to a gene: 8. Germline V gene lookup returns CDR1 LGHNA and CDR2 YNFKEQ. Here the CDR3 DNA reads TGTGCCAGCAGCCAAGATTATCAGGGGGCGGCGTACGAGCAGTACTTC. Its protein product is CASSQDYQGAAYEQYF.

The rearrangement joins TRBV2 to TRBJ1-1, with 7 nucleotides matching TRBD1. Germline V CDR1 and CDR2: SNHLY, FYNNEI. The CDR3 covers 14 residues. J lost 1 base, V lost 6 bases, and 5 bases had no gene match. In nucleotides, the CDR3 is TGTGCCAGCAGCCCCAGGACAGGGAACACTGAAGCTTTCTTT. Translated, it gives CASSPRTGNTEAFF.

CDR3 residues: CAWSVLFLAGGEQFF. The CDR3 region has the DNA TGTGCCTGGAGTGTACTTTTCCTAGCGGGGGGGGAGCAGTTCTTC. The rearrangement joins TRBV30 to TRBJ2-1, with 12 bases that match TRBD2. Germline trimming cut 0 bases from V and 10 bases from J; bases unmatched to any gene: 7. This CDR3 spans 15 amino acids. CDR1 and CDR2 (germline): GTSNPN, SVGIG (reference sequence).

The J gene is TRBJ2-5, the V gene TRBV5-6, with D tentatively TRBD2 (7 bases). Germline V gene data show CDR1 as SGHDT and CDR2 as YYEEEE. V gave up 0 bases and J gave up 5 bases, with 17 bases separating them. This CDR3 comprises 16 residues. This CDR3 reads CASSLEGPGGQETQYF. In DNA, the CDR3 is TGTGCCAGCAGCTTGGAAGGCCCGGGGGGCCAGGAGACCCAGTACTTC.

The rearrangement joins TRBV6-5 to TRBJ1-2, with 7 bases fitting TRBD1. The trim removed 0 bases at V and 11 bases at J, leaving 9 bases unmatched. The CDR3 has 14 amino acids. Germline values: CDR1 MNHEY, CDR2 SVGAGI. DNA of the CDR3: TGTGCCAGCAGTTACTCTGCGACAGGGCTGTGGTACACCTTC. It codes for CASSYSATGLWYTF.

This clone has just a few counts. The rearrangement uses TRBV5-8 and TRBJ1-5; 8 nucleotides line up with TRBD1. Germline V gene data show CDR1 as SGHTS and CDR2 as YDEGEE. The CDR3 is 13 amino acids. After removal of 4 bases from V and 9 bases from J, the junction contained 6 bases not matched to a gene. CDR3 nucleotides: TGTGCCAGCAGCCCGGACAGGGTAGGGCCCCAGCATTTT. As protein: CASSPDRVGPQHF.

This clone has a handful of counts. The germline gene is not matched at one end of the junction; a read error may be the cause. The CDR3 reads CASSLLGQGRGGGIF. DNA for the CDR3: TGTGCCAGCAGCTTGTTGGGGCAGGGTAGGGGTGGTGGAATCTTC. The rearrangement links TRBV5-4 to TRBJ2-1; D possibly corresponds to TRBD1 (5 bases). Per the germline V gene, CDR1 is SGHNT and CDR2 is YYREEE (reference sequence). The CDR3 covers 15 residues.

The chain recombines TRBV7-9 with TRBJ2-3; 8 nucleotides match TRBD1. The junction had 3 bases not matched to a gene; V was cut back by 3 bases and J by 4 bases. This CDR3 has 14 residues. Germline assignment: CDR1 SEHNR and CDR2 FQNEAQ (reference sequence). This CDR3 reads CASSFQQGADTQYF. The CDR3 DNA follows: TGTGCCAGCAGCTTCCAACAGGGGGCAGATACGCAGTATTTT. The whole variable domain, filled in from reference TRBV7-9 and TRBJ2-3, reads DTGVSQNPRHKITKRGQNVTFRCDPISEHNRLYWYRQTLGQGPEFLTYFQNEAQLEKSRLLSDRFSAERPKGSFSTLEIQRTEQGDSAMYLCASSFQQGADTQYFGPGTRLTVL.

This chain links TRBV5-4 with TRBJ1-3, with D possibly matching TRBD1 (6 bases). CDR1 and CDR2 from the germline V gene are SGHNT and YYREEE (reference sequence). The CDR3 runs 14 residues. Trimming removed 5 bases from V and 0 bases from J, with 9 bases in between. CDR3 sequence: CASRGQNSGNTIYF. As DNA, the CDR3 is TGTGCCAGCAGAGGACAGAACTCTGGAAACACCATATATTTT.

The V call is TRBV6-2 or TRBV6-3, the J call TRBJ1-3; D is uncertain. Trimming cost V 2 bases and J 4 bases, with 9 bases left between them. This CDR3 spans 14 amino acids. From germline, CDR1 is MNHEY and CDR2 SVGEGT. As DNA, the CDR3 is TGTGCCAGCAGTTACACGAGGGCCGGAAACACCATATATTTT. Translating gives CASSYTRAGNTIYF.